Listed below are T cell receptor beta chains from one sample, sequenced in a study of blood T cell repertoires in COVID-19. Assay: immunoSEQ multiplex PCR; the TCRdb copy retains only in-frame clones and omits some. The sample lists around 200,000 clones; roughly 86% were seen once. Source material: peripheral blood. All receptors derive from a man aged 40-50 years with active or convalescent COVID-19. The CDR3 runs from the conserved cysteine through the conserved F or W. Fields, in order: J gene, V gene, CDR3 protein.

j_call: TRBJ2-1
v_call: TRBV30
cdr3_aa: CAWGGLAGHYNEQFF

j_call: TRBJ2-3
v_call: TRBV24-1
cdr3_aa: CATSESQGTDTQYF

j_call: TRBJ2-7
v_call: TRBV15
cdr3_aa: CATSASGASREQYF

j_call: TRBJ1-1
v_call: TRBV6-2/TRBV6-3
cdr3_aa: CASSSGGNTEAFF

j_call: TRBJ1-2
v_call: TRBV15
cdr3_aa: CATSRAQSANGYTF

j_call: TRBJ2-6
v_call: TRBV9
cdr3_aa: CASSVGQGGLPGANVLTF

j_call: TRBJ1-2
v_call: TRBV2
cdr3_aa: CASSRPIVPYGYTF

j_call: TRBJ2-7
v_call: TRBV30
cdr3_aa: CAWSRETYEQYF

j_call: TRBJ1-1
v_call: TRBV6-4
cdr3_aa: CASSRGTGNTEAFF

j_call: TRBJ2-5
v_call: TRBV10-1
cdr3_aa: CASSERVDYRSQYF

j_call: TRBJ1-3
v_call: TRBV20-1
cdr3_aa: CSASADRVYSGNTIYF

j_call: TRBJ2-3
v_call: TRBV9
cdr3_aa: CASSVGTVSTDTQYF

j_call: TRBJ2-3
v_call: TRBV27
cdr3_aa: CASSPISGGAPYTQYF

j_call: TRBJ2-7
v_call: TRBV19
cdr3_aa: CASSSTGAPSYEQYF

j_call: TRBJ2-3
v_call: TRBV20-1
cdr3_aa: CSASEARSTDTQYF

j_call: TRBJ1-1
v_call: TRBV7-9
cdr3_aa: CASSPIRGMNTEAFF

j_call: TRBJ1-1
v_call: TRBV9
cdr3_aa: CASSVEGGQGRTEAFF